This is a list of T cell receptor beta chains from one sample in a study of neoadjuvant anti-PD-1 for oral cavity cancer. Clones were sequenced by immunoSEQ multiplex PCR, and TCRdb holds only the in-frame ones, with some missing. The table lists roughly 10,000 clones, 55% to 75% of them singletons. The sample was PBMCs, taken after nivolumab (anti-PD-1) treatment. These receptors came from a person between 40 and 80 years old with oral cavity squamous cell carcinoma. Both conserved end residues are part of each CDR3. The D gene is left open where the match is weak. Not every row has a clone size; where given, it reads once, few, many or a size class.

v_call: TRBV19; clone_size: NA; d_call: NA; j_call: TRBJ1-3; cdr3_nt: TGTGCTGGGGTAGGAAACACCATATATTTT; cdr3_aa: CAGVGNTIYF
v_call: TRBV13; clone_size: few; d_call: TRBD1; j_call: TRBJ1-6; cdr3_nt: TGTGCCAGCAGCCCCGGGCGGGACAGGGGTAATTCACCCCTCCACTTT; cdr3_aa: CASSPGRDRGNSPLHF
v_call: TRBV2; clone_size: NA; d_call: NA; j_call: TRBJ2-7; cdr3_nt: TGTGCCAGCACCCGGGGAGGTAATTACGAGCAGTACTTC; cdr3_aa: CASTRGGNYEQYF
v_call: TRBV5-1; clone_size: NA; d_call: NA; j_call: TRBJ2-1; cdr3_nt: TGCGCCAGCAGCTTGGGATTAGGGTCCGGCTCCTACAATGAGCAGTTCTTC; cdr3_aa: CASSLGLGSGSYNEQFF
v_call: TRBV5-1; clone_size: few; d_call: NA; j_call: TRBJ1-1; cdr3_nt: TGCGCCTCCGGGCGGACACACAACACTGAAGCTTTCTTT; cdr3_aa: CASGRTHNTEAFF
v_call: TRBV11-2; clone_size: once; d_call: NA; j_call: TRBJ2-3; cdr3_nt: TGTGCCAGCAGCTTCGGCAGTCGCACAGATACGCAGTATTTT; cdr3_aa: CASSFGSRTDTQYF
v_call: TRBV7-9; clone_size: NA; d_call: NA; j_call: TRBJ1-2; cdr3_nt: TGTGCCAGCAGCTTAGTGTCTGGAAATGGCTACACCTTC; cdr3_aa: CASSLVSGNGYTF
v_call: TRBV7-2; clone_size: NA; d_call: NA; j_call: TRBJ2-3; cdr3_nt: TGTGCCAGCAGCGTAGGGGCAGGGGGCACAGATACGCAGTATTTT; cdr3_aa: CASSVGAGGTDTQYF
v_call: TRBV11-2; clone_size: NA; d_call: NA; j_call: TRBJ1-1; cdr3_nt: TGTGCCAGCAGCTTAGTAGCAGGGATCAACACTGAAGCTTTCTTT; cdr3_aa: CASSLVAGINTEAFF
v_call: TRBV19; clone_size: NA; d_call: NA; j_call: TRBJ2-2; cdr3_nt: TGTGCCAGCGGGAACACCGGGGAGCTGTTTTTT; cdr3_aa: CASGNTGELFF
v_call: TRBV9; clone_size: NA; d_call: NA; j_call: TRBJ1-6; cdr3_nt: TGTGCCAGCAGCGTAGGAGGGCAGGGCTTGGGTTCCCTCCACTTT; cdr3_aa: CASSVGGQGLGSLHF